The sequence of this T cell receptor beta chain was determined in a study of blood T cell repertoires in COVID-19. Germline CDR1 reads LNHDA; CDR2 reads SQIVND (reference sequence). Trimming took 6 bases from V and 5 from J, leaving 16 bases between them. CDR3 length: 14 residues. Data came from immunoSEQ multiplex PCR; TCRdb stores just in-frame clones and leaves some out. Of 200,000 to 250,000 clones listed, roughly 89% are singletons. Participants were aged about 18 to 90 years from approximately 24 US areas. This receptor was taken from a young man who had been exposed to COVID-19. Material: PBMCs or T cells enriched from blood (not recorded which). The chain has TRBV19 and TRBJ1-2, with D maybe TRBD1 (5 bases). CDR3 region: CASSPAGTWYGYTF. CDR3 coding DNA: TGTGCCAGTAGCCCTGCGGGGACCTGGTATGGCTACACCTTC.